These 31 T cell receptor beta chains originate from one sample sequenced in a study of T cells in women clearing cervical HPV infection. TCRdb keeps only in-frame clones here, not all; method: immunoSEQ multiplex PCR. The table for this sample gives 25,000 to 35,000 clones. The sample taken for sequencing was blood buffy coat. All receptors derive from a woman between 18 and 75 years old with a cervical HPV16 infection that either progressed to CIN3+ or cleared (not recorded which).

CDR3 loop: CASSEVESKTTYGDEQFF. The CDR3 bases that were read are TGTGCCAGCAGTGAAGTGGAAAGCAAAACCACTTACGGGGATGAG. J is TRBJ2-1 and V is TRBV6-1; a possible D gene is TRBD2 (5 bases). Read data end 3 residues before the CDR3 end; the end is taken from the germline J gene. CDR3 length equals 18 residues. Trimming stripped 1 base from V and 8 bases from J, with 24 bases between. From germline, CDR1 is MNHNS and CDR2 SASEGT.

Remarks on this clone: The CDR3 is cut off 3 residues early in the read; its end comes from the germline J gene. The gene calls are TRBV18 and TRBJ2-7, with D maybe TRBD2 (5 bases). CDR1 KGHSH and CDR2 LQKENI come from the germline V gene. The CDR3 contains 13 residues. V lost 4 bases, J lost 5 bases, and 12 bases lay in between. Partial CDR3 DNA: TGTGCCAGCTCACTACTAGTAAGCCACGAG. Encoded protein: CASSLLVSHE. The entire CDR3 reads CASSLLVSHEQYF.

Of note for this clone: The read falls 3 residues short of the CDR3 end, and the missing part is taken from the germline J gene. The gene calls are TRBV18 and TRBJ2-4; D perhaps matches TRBD1 (6 bases). This CDR3 comprises 14 residues. Per germline, CDR1 KGHSH and CDR2 LQKENI. The sequenced CDR3 bases are TGTGCCAGCTCCCAGGACAGATCTAACTATGGT. The encoded protein is CASSQDRSNYG. The CDR3 in full is CASSQDRSNYGQYF.

Concerning this clone: The read gets to within 3 residues of the CDR3 end, and the germline J gene fills in the rest. The chain carries TRBV7-3 and TRBJ2-3; 8 bases are shared with TRBD1. CDR3 length: 15 amino acids. With 3 bases clipped from V and 2 bases from J, the junction kept 4 bases outside the gene matches. The V gene's germline CDR1 is SGHTA and CDR2 FQGTGA. This chain's CDR3 is CASSLQGAATDTQYF. Incomplete CDR3 DNA: TGTGCCAGCAGCTTGCAGGGGGCGGCCACAGATACG. Looking up the rest from reference TRBV7-3 and TRBJ2-3 gives the full variable domain: GAGVSQTPSNKVTEKGKYVELRCDPISGHTALYWYRQSLGQGPEFLIYFQGTGAADDSGLPNDRFFAVRPEGSVSTLKIQRTERGDSAVYLCASSLQGAATDTQYFGPGTRLTVL.

A word on this clone: The missing CDR3 end, 3 residues past where the read stops, is filled in from the germline J gene. The rearrangement uses TRBV7-9 and TRBJ2-1; 9 bases align to TRBD1. Per germline, CDR1 SEHNR and CDR2 FQNEAQ (reference sequence). This CDR3 is built from 15 residues. The junction had 10 bases not matched to a gene; V was cut back by 5 bases and J by 8 bases. The CDR3 DNA, read in part, is TGTGCCAGCAGCCCAGGGACAGGGCTGGGAGATGAG. Its translation: CASSPGTGLGDE. The full CDR3 reads CASSPGTGLGDEQFF.

On this clone itself: The sequence runs out 3 residues before the end of the CDR3; the remainder is reconstructed from the germline J gene. The chain carries TRBV28 and TRBJ2-5; D is unclear. V lost 6 bases, J lost 2 bases, and 13 bases lay in between. Looked up from germline, CDR1 is MDHEN and CDR2 is SYDVKM. The CDR3 runs 14 residues. CDR3 region: CASSQQPYQETQYF. The sequenced part of the CDR3 DNA is TGTGCCAGCAGCCAACAGCCGTATCAAGAGACC.

As to this clone: The CDR3 end falls 3 residues outside the read, so it is completed with the germline J gene. The chain combines TRBV6-1 with TRBJ2-7; 7 nucleotides agree with TRBD1. Germline trimming cut 8 bases from V and 1 base from J; bases unmatched to any gene: 5. Germline V lookup: CDR1 MNHNS, CDR2 SASEGT. The CDR3 is 13 amino acids. CDR3 DNA (partial): TGTGCCAGCCGTGGGACAGCTTCCTACGAG. The encoded protein is CASRGTASYE. The entire CDR3 reads CASRGTASYEQYF.

Concerning this clone itself: The CDR3 extends 3 residues past the end of the read, so its final part is completed from the germline J gene. V usage is TRBV5-6 and J usage is TRBJ2-1; D is possibly TRBD1 (5 bases). CDR3 length: 12 residues. Looked up from germline, CDR1 is SGHDT and CDR2 is YYEEEE. With 4 bases removed from V and 7 bases from J, the gap between germline ends came to 9 bases. CDR3 loop: CASSLGANEQFF. The CDR3 DNA, read in part, is TGTGCCAGCAGCCTAGGGGCAAATGAG.

Notes on this clone: From the germline J gene comes the end of the CDR3, since the read stops 3 residues before it. The J gene is TRBJ1-4, the V gene TRBV14; 11 positions agree with TRBD1. Germline CDR1 is SGHDN and CDR2 is FVKESK. CDR3 length: 15 residues. The CDR3 is CASSQLGQGASPLFF. The CDR3 bases that were read are TGTGCCAGCAGCCAACTAGGACAGGGGGCCTCACCA.

About this clone: The missing CDR3 end, 3 residues past where the read stops, is filled in from the germline J gene. V is TRBV6-9 and J is TRBJ2-3; D remains ambiguous. Germline loops: CDR1 MNHGY, CDR2 SVAAGI. The length of the CDR3 is 17 residues. CDR3 DNA, as far as it was read: TGTGCCAGCAGTTATCCCGTATTGCAGGCTGTGAATGAGACG. This translates into CASSYPVLQAVNET. The whole CDR3 sequence reads CASSYPVLQAVNETQYF.

Remarks on this clone: The read terminates 3 residues before the CDR3 end, so the remaining end is supplied by the germline J gene. This chain uses TRBV18 with TRBJ2-7, with D possibly matching TRBD1 (5 bases). Trimming shortened V by 3 bases and J by 4 bases, and 7 bases separated the two germline ends. The germline V gene encodes CDR1 KGHSH and CDR2 LQKENI. The CDR3 length is 12 residues. Partial CDR3 DNA: TGTGCCAGCTCACCGGACAATTACGAG. Its translation is CASSPDNYE. The full CDR3 sequence reads CASSPDNYEQYF.

Worth noting for this clone: The missing CDR3 end, 3 residues past where the read stops, is filled in from the germline J gene. The chain is built from TRBV19 and TRBJ1-6, with D unclear. Germline V gene sequence: CDR1 LNHDA, CDR2 SQIVND (reference sequence). The CDR3 runs to 13 residues. V was pared by 1 base and J by 9 bases, with 7 bases between. CDR3: CASSIGQRSPLHF. The part of the CDR3 DNA that was read is TGTGCCAGTAGTATAGGTCAGCGTTCACCC.

Worth noting for this clone: The sequenced fragment ends 3 residues before the CDR3 boundary, so the rest is inferred from the germline J gene. The V call is TRBV30, the J call TRBJ1-2, with D hard to call. There are 13 residues in the CDR3. V was shortened by 1 base and J by 2 bases, with 8 bases between the two germline ends. The germline gives CDR1 GTSNPN, CDR2 SVGIG (reference sequence). The sequenced part of the CDR3 DNA is TGTGCCTGGAGTGAAACTGCCAACTATGGC. Its translation is CAWSETANYG. The complete CDR3 sequence is CAWSETANYGYTF.

About this clone: The CDR3 goes on 3 residues after the read ends, and that part is filled in from the germline J gene. The chain links TRBV19 to TRBJ2-3, with D maybe TRBD1 (5 bases). Germline lookup yields CDR1 LNHDA and CDR2 SQIVND (reference sequence). The CDR3 contains 13 residues. The sequenced CDR3 bases are TGTGCCAGTAGCGCAGGGCTACATCAGCCG. It is translated as CASSAGLHQP. The complete CDR3 reads CASSAGLHQPQYF.

Comments on this clone: The read ends 3 residues before the CDR3 terminus; that terminus is restored from the germline J gene. The chain employs TRBV7-2 and TRBJ2-3, with D perhaps matching TRBD1 (5 bases). The germline CDR1 and CDR2 sequences are SGHTA and FQGNSA. This CDR3 region has 14 residues. This CDR3 is CASSRGHPNQPQYF. Incomplete CDR3 DNA: TGTGCCAGCAGTCGAGGACACCCTAATCAGCCG. The variable domain in full, completed from reference TRBV7-2 and TRBJ2-3, reads GAGVSQSPSNKVTEKGKDVELRCDPISGHTALYWYRQSLGQGLEFLIYFQGNSAPDKSGLPSDRFSAERTGGSVSTLTIQRTQQEDSAVYLCASSRGHPNQPQYFGPGTRLTVL.

Note on this clone: Mismatch with germline at one junction end may stem from a read error. From the germline J gene comes the end of the CDR3, since the read stops 3 residues before it. The identical CDR3 is also encoded by other nucleotide sequences in the sample. This rearrangement joins TRBV30 to TRBJ1-3; TRBD1 matches at 8 bases. This CDR3 has 15 residues. The germline V gene has CDR1 GTSNPN and CDR2 SVGIG (reference sequence). CDR3 DNA, as far as it was read: TGTGCCTGGAGTGAGGGACAGGTATTTGGAAACACG. Its translation is CAWSEGQVFGNT. The whole CDR3 sequence reads CAWSEGQVFGNTIYF.

As to this clone: Read coverage stops 3 residues before the CDR3 terminus; the germline J gene supplies the remainder. The chain recombines TRBV4-2 with TRBJ2-5; 10 bases fit TRBD2. V lost 1 base, J lost 5 bases, and 10 bases stayed unmatched. CDR3 length equals 17 residues. CDR1 is LGHNA and CDR2 is YNFKEQ in the germline V gene. CDR3 residues: CASSQVSAGGPGETQYF. The sequenced part of the CDR3 DNA is TGTGCCAGCAGCCAAGTTTCAGCGGGAGGGCCGGGTGAGACC.

Comments on this clone: The read ends 3 residues before the CDR3 terminus; that terminus is restored from the germline J gene. This chain uses TRBV4-2 with TRBJ2-3; 9 bases align to TRBD1. Trimming took 4 bases from V and 4 from J; bases not matched to a gene: 21. Germline-derived CDR1 and CDR2 are LGHNA and YNFKEQ. The CDR3 loop spans 20 amino acids. The covered CDR3 bases are TGTGCCAGCAGCCGAACCGGGACAGGGTTTTTAGGTAGCCCCGCAGATACG. Its protein product is CASSRTGTGFLGSPADT. The whole CDR3 sequence is CASSRTGTGFLGSPADTQYF.

Regarding this clone: The CDR3 goes on 3 residues after the read ends, and that part is filled in from the germline J gene. The V and J genes are TRBV18 and TRBJ2-2, with no clear D. Germline V gene lookup returns CDR1 KGHSH and CDR2 LQKENI. CDR3 length: 13 amino acids. The sequenced CDR3 bases are TGTGCCAGCTCACCTTCGTCTAATGAAAAG. The encoded protein is CASSPSSNEK. The CDR3, in full, reads CASSPSSNEKLFF.

For this clone: The read ends 3 residues early relative to the CDR3; the germline J gene fills the gap. V usage is TRBV14 and J usage is TRBJ2-2; D is undetermined. The CDR3 loop spans 11 amino acids. Germline values: CDR1 SGHDN, CDR2 FVKESK. The CDR3 protein is CASSHRSQLFF. CDR3 DNA, as far as it was read: TGTGCCAGCAGCCACCGGTCCCAG. Based on the CDR3 plus reference TRBV14 and TRBJ2-2, the full variable domain is EAGVTQFPSHSVIEKGQTVTLRCDPISGHDNLYWYRRVMGKEIKFLLHFVKESKQDESGMPNNRFLAERTGGTYSTLKVQPAELEDSGVYFCASSHRSQLFFGEGSRLTVL.

To note about this clone: The DNA ends 3 residues before the CDR3 does, and the rest of the CDR3 is filled in from the germline J gene. The rearrangement joins TRBV4-2 to TRBJ2-7; D remains ambiguous. The V and J ends lost 1 base and 4 bases respectively, with 8 bases between them. Germline V CDR1 and CDR2: LGHNA, YNFKEQ. The CDR3 sequence is 13 residues long. The CDR3 region is CASSQVPDYEQYF. Partial CDR3 DNA: TGTGCCAGCAGCCAAGTACCAGATTACGAG.

Notes on this clone: The sequenced fragment ends 3 residues before the CDR3 boundary, so the rest is inferred from the germline J gene. The chain links TRBV2 to TRBJ2-1; the match to TRBD2 covers 16 bases. V shed 6 bases, J shed 7 bases, and the junction held 15 bases outside the gene matches. The CDR3 contains 19 residues. The germline V gene encodes CDR1 SNHLY and CDR2 FYNNEI. This CDR3 is CASSAPGTSGRALGNEQFF. The DNA read from the CDR3 is TGTGCCAGCAGCGCACCCGGGACTAGCGGGAGGGCCCTCGGGAATGAG.

As regards this clone: The CDR3 end is not reached by the read, which stops 3 residues before it; the germline J gene fills it in. The chain recombines TRBV4-2 with TRBJ2-1; the match to TRBD2 covers 7 bases. The trim removed 1 base at V and 4 bases at J, leaving 7 bases unmatched. The CDR3 extends over 16 amino acids. Germline-derived CDR1 and CDR2 are LGHNA and YNFKEQ. The part of the CDR3 DNA that was read is TGTGCCAGCAGCCAAGGAGGGCGAGCGGGGTACAATGAG. This encodes CASSQGGRAGYNE. In full, the CDR3 reads CASSQGGRAGYNEQFF.

For this clone: Read coverage stops 3 residues before the CDR3 terminus; the germline J gene supplies the remainder. J is TRBJ1-1 and V is TRBV7-9; possible D gene TRBD1, 5 bases. Germline V lookup: CDR1 SEHNR, CDR2 FQNEAQ (reference sequence). The CDR3 loop spans 15 amino acids. CDR3 protein: CASSVQRWGQETAFF. Incomplete CDR3 DNA: TGTGCCAGCAGCGTACAGAGGTGGGGCCAAGAGACA.

The sequenced CDR3 bases are TGTGCCAGCAGTGCGCCGGCTAGTGGCACAGATACG. Residues: CASSAPASGTDT. In full, the CDR3 is CASSAPASGTDTQYF. This chain connects TRBV2 to TRBJ2-3; D is uncertain. The read ends 3 residues before the CDR3 terminus; that terminus is restored from the germline J gene. Germline values: CDR1 SNHLY, CDR2 FYNNEI. Trimming took off 4 bases at V and 1 base at J, with 12 bases between the two ends. The CDR3 has 15 amino acids.

As to this clone: With the read ending 3 residues before the CDR3 end, the germline J gene is used to fill in that end. This chain uses TRBV7-6 with TRBJ1-3; D is uncertain. The CDR3 contains 15 residues. Trimming stripped 0 bases from V and 0 bases from J, with 6 bases between. The germline gives CDR1 SGHVS, CDR2 FNYEAQ. The covered CDR3 bases are TGTGCCAGCAGCTTAGCGATAGACTCTGGAAACACC. It is translated as CASSLAIDSGNT. The full CDR3 is CASSLAIDSGNTIYF.

With regard to this clone: A read error may account for a junction end that differs from germline. From the germline J gene comes the end of the CDR3, since the read stops 3 residues before it. Within the sample, other DNA sequences also encode this same CDR3. The chain joins TRBV29-1 to TRBJ1-3; D gene unclear. Looked up from germline, CDR1 is SQVTM and CDR2 is ANQGSEA. The CDR3 is 15 residues long. The CDR3 DNA, read in part, is TGCAGCGTTGAAGAGGGCCAGAACTCTGGAAACACG. It translates to CSVEEGQNSGNT. The full CDR3 protein reads CSVEEGQNSGNTIYF.

In regard to this clone: The observed sequence ends 3 residues before the CDR3 terminus, with the missing tail filled in from the germline J gene. The genes are TRBV2 and TRBJ2-5; 7 bases are a match to TRBD2. V shed 6 bases and J 1 base; nucleotides not matched to a gene: 5. CDR1 is SNHLY and CDR2 is FYNNEI in the germline V gene. This CDR3 spans 14 amino acids. The sequenced CDR3 bases are TGTGCCAGCAGGGAGACTAGCACCCAAGAGACC. This codes for CASRETSTQET. The complete CDR3 protein is CASRETSTQETQYF.

CDR3 DNA, as far as it was read: TGTGCCAGCAGTGCGTCGGCGGGAGGGCAGCAAGAGACG. Its protein product is CASSASAGGQQET. The CDR3 in its entirety is CASSASAGGQQETQYF. The rearrangement joins TRBV6-1 to TRBJ2-3; TRBD2 matches at 9 bases. The CDR3 extends 3 residues past the end of the read, so its final part is completed from the germline J gene. Germline CDR1 MNHNS, CDR2 SASEGT. The CDR3 extends over 16 amino acids.

CDR3 loop: CASSDRGLAGVLYNEQFF. The CDR3 bases that were read are TGTGCCAGCAGTGACCGGGGACTAGCGGGAGTTCTCTACAATGAG. The chain joins TRBV6-4 to TRBJ2-1, with 14 bases that match TRBD2. The sequence runs out 3 residues before the end of the CDR3; the remainder is reconstructed from the germline J gene. V lost 2 bases to trimming and J lost 3 bases; unmatched junction nucleotides: 6. The CDR3 contains 18 residues. The germline CDR1 and CDR2 sequences are MRHNA and SNTAGT.

Note on this clone: The read halts 3 residues ahead of the CDR3 end, with the missing end drawn from the germline J gene. The V and J genes are TRBV18 and TRBJ2-5; TRBD1 matches 8 bases. This CDR3 contains 13 residues. In germline, CDR1 is KGHSH, CDR2 LQKENI. Unmatched junction bases numbered 5, after V lost 6 bases and J lost 5 bases. The covered CDR3 bases are TGTGCCAGCTCTCACAGGGGGAGGGAGACC. This sequence encodes CASSHRGRET. The CDR3, in full, reads CASSHRGRETQYF.